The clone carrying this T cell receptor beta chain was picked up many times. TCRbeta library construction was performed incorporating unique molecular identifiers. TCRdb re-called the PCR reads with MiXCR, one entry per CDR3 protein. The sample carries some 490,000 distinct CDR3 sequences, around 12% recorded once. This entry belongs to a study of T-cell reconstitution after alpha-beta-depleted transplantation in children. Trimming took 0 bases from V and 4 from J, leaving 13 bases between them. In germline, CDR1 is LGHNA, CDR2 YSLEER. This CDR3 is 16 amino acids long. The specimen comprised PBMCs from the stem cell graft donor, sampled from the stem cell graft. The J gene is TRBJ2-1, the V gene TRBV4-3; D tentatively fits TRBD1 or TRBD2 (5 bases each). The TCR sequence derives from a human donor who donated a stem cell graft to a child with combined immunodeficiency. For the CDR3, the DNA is TGCGCCAGCAGCCAAGACCCGGGACCCACTTACAATGAGCAGTTCTTC. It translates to CASSQDPGPTYNEQFF.